One and the same sample provided the 30 T cell receptor beta chains below, sequenced in a study of blood T cell repertoires in COVID-19. TCRdb's table, derived via immunoSEQ multiplex PCR, lists solely in-frame clones and lacks some. The profile shows roughly 260,000 clones, roughly 90% of them singletons. The sequenced sample consisted of peripheral blood. The receptor source for this set is a woman aged 40 to 50 who had recovered from COVID-19.

The chain links TRBV19 to TRBJ2-1; TRBD1 aligns across 8 bases. V shed 4 bases and J 3 bases; nucleotides not matched to a gene: 8. This CDR3 region has 16 residues. CDR1 is LNHDA, CDR2 SQIVND, per germline (reference sequence). The DNA for the CDR3 is TGTGCCAGTAGTACCAATCGAGGACAGGGCTACAATGAGCAGTTCTTC. This encodes CASSTNRGQGYNEQFF.

This sequence joins TRBV7-2 and TRBJ1-1; D ambiguous. Germline loops: CDR1 SGHTA, CDR2 FQGNSA. V was clipped by 1 base and J by 6 bases, with 15 bases between them. The CDR3 covers 15 residues. The chain's CDR3 is CASSLDGRGRAEAFF. The CDR3 region has the DNA TGTGCCAGCAGCTTAGACGGACGGGGTCGAGCTGAAGCTTTCTTT.

The V and J genes are TRBV10-3 and TRBJ2-5; D is possibly TRBD1 (5 bases). The CDR3 contains 17 residues. V was clipped by 2 bases and J by 5 bases, with 21 bases between them. The germline V gene encodes CDR1 ENHRY and CDR2 SYGVKD. The CDR3 is CAISEPTQRQKGETQYF. CDR3 DNA sequence: TGTGCCATCAGTGAGCCGACGCAGCGACAAAAGGGGGAGACCCAGTACTTC.

The V call is TRBV19, the J call TRBJ2-7; 7 positions agree with TRBD1. The CDR3 extends over 14 amino acids. CDR1 LNHDA and CDR2 SQIVND come from the germline V gene (reference sequence). The V segment lost 5 bases and the J segment 0 bases; nucleotides outside the gene matches: 4. CDR3: CASSSRQGSYEQYF. CDR3 coding DNA: TGTGCCAGTAGTTCGCGACAGGGCTCCTACGAGCAGTACTTC. The full variable domain, its missing parts supplied by reference TRBV19 and TRBJ2-7, is DGGITQSPKYLFRKEGQNVTLSCEQNLNHDAMYWYRQDPGQGLRLIYYSQIVNDFQKGDIAEGYSVSREKKESFPLTVTSAQKNPTAFYLCASSSRQGSYEQYFGPGTRLTVT.

Written as DNA, the CDR3 is TGTGCCAGTAGTATTAGAAGCAATGAGCAGTTCTTC. Its protein product is CASSIRSNEQFF. V and J are TRBV19 and TRBJ2-1; D call uncertain. Per germline, CDR1 LNHDA and CDR2 SQIVND (reference sequence). V lost 3 bases to trimming and J lost 6 bases, with 6 bases between them. This CDR3 spans 12 amino acids.

The chain employs TRBV9 and TRBJ2-7; TRBD1 might be the D (6 bases). The CDR3 is made up of 15 amino acids. The V gene's germline CDR1 is SGDLS and CDR2 YYNGEE. Between the trimmed V and J ends, which lost 0 bases and 4 bases, there was a span of 14 bases. Written as DNA, the CDR3 is TGTGCCAGCAGCGTAGTTCCAGGGGCTAATTACGAGCAGTACTTC. The encoded protein is CASSVVPGANYEQYF.

CDR3 residues: CASSLAGLNQPQHF. The CDR3, as DNA: TGTGCCAGCAGCTTAGCGGGCCTTAATCAGCCCCAGCATTTT. The chain links TRBV7-2 to TRBJ1-5; no reliable D call. The germline V and J ends were trimmed by 0 bases and 4 bases, with 7 bases remaining between them. There are 14 residues in the CDR3. Germline V CDR1 and CDR2: SGHTA, FQGNSA. The whole variable domain, remainder taken from reference TRBV7-2 and TRBJ1-5, is GAGVSQSPSNKVTEKGKDVELRCDPISGHTALYWYRQSLGQGLEFLIYFQGNSAPDKSGLPSDRFSAERTGGSVSTLTIQRTQQEDSAVYLCASSLAGLNQPQHFGDGTRLSIL.

This rearrangement joins TRBV6-5 to TRBJ2-7, with D hard to call. This CDR3 spans 15 amino acids. V lost 6 bases and J 5 bases, leaving 20 bases between the germline ends. Germline lookup yields CDR1 MNHEY and CDR2 SVGAGI. The CDR3 DNA sequence: TGTGCCAGCAGCCGCATTGGCTCCCCCACCGACGAGCAGTACTTC. It specifies CASSRIGSPTDEQYF.

This clone was seen only once. This chain uses TRBV6-5 with TRBJ1-5; perhaps TRBD1 as D (5 bases). V gave up 2 bases and J gave up 6 bases, with 17 bases separating them. Looked up from germline, CDR1 is MNHEY and CDR2 is SVGAGI. The CDR3 totals 16 residues. Here the CDR3 DNA reads TGTGCCAGCAGTTACCCCCCGGGGGTTAGCTTTCAGCCCCAGCATTTT. Translated, it gives CASSYPPGVSFQPQHF.

The genes are TRBV29-1 and TRBJ2-1; 8 bases agree with TRBD1. After removal of 3 bases from V and 6 bases from J, the junction contained 7 bases not matched to a gene. The CDR3 covers 14 residues. Germline V CDR1 and CDR2: SQVTM, ANQGSEA. The CDR3: CSVDYGQGGNEQFF. The DNA of the CDR3 is TGCAGCGTTGACTATGGACAGGGAGGCAATGAGCAGTTCTTC.

This chain joins TRBV24-1 and TRBJ1-4; 10 positions match TRBD1. Germline CDR1 is KGHDR and CDR2 is SFDVKD. The CDR3 consists of 17 residues. The V and J ends lost 7 bases and 0 bases, in that order; junction bases with no gene match: 7. The CDR3 bases are TGTGCCACCAGCGACGGGGGACAGGGGACAACTAATGAAAAACTGTTTTTT. It specifies CATSDGGQGTTNEKLFF.

Turning to this clone: Different DNA sequences within this sample yield the same CDR3. This chain links TRBV5-1 with TRBJ2-5; 10 bases map to TRBD2. CDR1 and CDR2 (germline): SGHRS, YFSETQ. The J segment lost 5 bases and the V segment lost 2 bases, leaving 3 bases of the junction unmatched. The CDR3 is 14 amino acids. As DNA, the CDR3 is TGCGCCAGCAGCTTTTCTAGCGGGAGTGAGACCCAGTACTTC. Its protein is CASSFSSGSETQYF.

This chain connects TRBV7-3 to TRBJ2-1; TRBD2 matches at 8 bases. The CDR3 has 15 residues. The V and J ends lost 5 bases and 6 bases, in that order; junction bases with no gene match: 9. The germline CDR1 and CDR2 sequences are SGHTA and FQGTGA. The CDR3, as DNA: TGTGCCAGCAGCCCCCTCGCGGGAGGTGGCAATGAGCAGTTCTTC. Its translation: CASSPLAGGGNEQFF. Together with reference TRBV7-3 and TRBJ2-1, the CDR3 gives the full variable domain: GAGVSQTPSNKVTEKGKYVELRCDPISGHTALYWYRQSLGQGPEFLIYFQGTGAADDSGLPNDRFFAVRPEGSVSTLKIQRTERGDSAVYLCASSPLAGGGNEQFFGPGTRLTVL.

V gene TRBV4-1 combines with J gene TRBJ2-1; 12 nucleotides align to TRBD2. This CDR3 contains 16 residues. J gave up 4 bases and V 2 bases, and 3 bases lay outside the gene matches. In germline, CDR1 is MGHRA, CDR2 YSYEKL. CDR3 sequence: CASSQYGLAGYNEQFF. The CDR3 nucleotides are TGCGCCAGCAGCCAATACGGACTAGCGGGGTACAATGAGCAGTTCTTC.

The chain couples TRBV2 to TRBJ2-7; a possible D gene is TRBD2 (6 bases). The CDR3 is made up of 15 amino acids. Trimming removed 5 bases from V and 2 bases from J, with 16 bases in between. The germline V gene has CDR1 SNHLY and CDR2 FYNNEI. This CDR3 reads CASSSDGGGAYEQYF. DNA of the CDR3: TGTGCCAGCAGTTCCGACGGCGGAGGGGCCTACGAGCAGTACTTC.

V is TRBV19 and J is TRBJ1-5, with TRBD1 matching 10 bases. Germline V gene lookup returns CDR1 LNHDA and CDR2 SQIVND (reference sequence). There are 15 residues in the CDR3. J was trimmed by 6 bases and V by 4 bases; bases with no gene match: 6. This CDR3 reads CASSSWTGGSQPQHF. The CDR3 DNA reads TGTGCCAGTAGTAGTTGGACAGGGGGAAGTCAGCCCCAGCATTTT.

V is TRBV6-5 and J is TRBJ2-7, with 10 bases matching TRBD1. With V trimmed by 6 bases and J by 3 bases, 2 bases remained unmatched. The germline CDR1 and CDR2 sequences are MNHEY and SVGAGI. The CDR3 spans 13 residues. CDR3 sequence reads: CASRWDRGYEQYF. The CDR3 bases are TGTGCCAGCAGGTGGGACAGGGGCTACGAGCAGTACTTC.

The chain has TRBV5-1 and TRBJ1-6; 11 positions agree with TRBD1. The CDR3 loop spans 19 amino acids. V dropped 4 bases and J dropped 0; count of bases not matched to a gene: 9. Germline CDR1 reads SGHRS; CDR2 reads YFSETQ. Written as DNA, the CDR3 is TGCGCCAGCAGCCCGGGACAGGGGGTGTCGAGCTCCTATAATTCACCCCTCCACTTT. This translates into CASSPGQGVSSSYNSPLHF.

Concerning this clone itself: The same CDR3 can be traced to other DNA sequences in this sample. The V and J genes are TRBV6-2 or TRBV6-3 and TRBJ1-5; D remains ambiguous. The CDR3 runs to 14 residues. Trimming left V 0 bases short and J 4 bases short, with 7 bases between. Per the germline V gene, CDR1 is MNHEY and CDR2 is SVGEGT. For the CDR3, the DNA is TGTGCCAGCAGTTACTCGACTGTTAATCAGCCCCAGCATTTT. Translation: CASSYSTVNQPQHF.

This clone appeared a single time. This rearrangement joins TRBV7-9 to TRBJ2-7, with 11 positions matching TRBD2. The germline gives CDR1 SEHNR, CDR2 FQNEAQ (reference sequence). The ends lost 5 bases at V and 4 bases at J; junction bases unmatched: 16. This CDR3 has 18 residues. Here the CDR3 DNA reads TGTGCCAGCAGCCCAACACCAGTAAGGACTAGCGGGTCGTACGAGCAGTACTTC. Amino acids: CASSPTPVRTSGSYEQYF.

This clone was found once. V gene TRBV4-3 combines with J gene TRBJ2-7, with 10 bases identical to TRBD1. Germline V gene sequence: CDR1 LGHNA, CDR2 YSLEER. The J segment lost 4 bases and the V segment lost 1 base, leaving 7 bases of the junction unmatched. The CDR3 spans 16 residues. As DNA, the CDR3 is TGCGCCAGCAGCCAAGGTACCGGGACAGGGGATTACGAGCAGTACTTC. This sequence encodes CASSQGTGTGDYEQYF.

V gene TRBV7-9 combines with J gene TRBJ2-3, with 9 bases identical to TRBD2. Germline-derived CDR1 and CDR2 are SEHNR and FQNEAQ (reference sequence). V lost 4 bases, J lost 0 bases, and 5 bases stayed unmatched. CDR3 length: 16 residues. The CDR3 region has the DNA TGTGCCAGCAGCTCTAGCGGGGCCACTAGCACAGATACGCAGTATTTT. This encodes CASSSSGATSTDTQYF.

The chain joins TRBV6-2 or TRBV6-3 to TRBJ2-7, with D tentatively TRBD1 (6 bases). V lost 3 bases and J 1 base, leaving 13 bases between the germline ends. From germline, CDR1 is MNHEY and CDR2 SVGEGT. The CDR3 consists of 15 residues. In DNA, the CDR3 is TGTGCCAGCAGTTATTATGGGGGCGCGTCCTACGAGCAGTACTTC. The encoded protein is CASSYYGGASYEQYF.

V is TRBV18 and J is TRBJ1-2; possible D gene TRBD1, 5 bases. The CDR3 has 14 amino acids. Looked up from germline, CDR1 is KGHSH and CDR2 is LQKENI. The V gene lost 5 bases and the J gene lost 4 bases, with 14 bases spanning the gap. DNA for the CDR3: TGTGCCAGCTCATCAGAAGGGGTAGGCTATGGCTACACCTTC. It specifies CASSSEGVGYGYTF.

The chain couples TRBV11-2 to TRBJ2-7; TRBD1 aligns across 9 bases. CDR3 size: 18 residues. Per the germline V gene, CDR1 is SGHAT and CDR2 is FQNNGV. V was clipped by 2 bases and J by 0 bases; unmatched bases: 11. CDR3 DNA: TGTGCCAGCAGCTTAAATGTTTTGGACAGGGGCAGCTCCTACGAGCAGTACTTC. It codes for CASSLNVLDRGSSYEQYF. Full variable domain (rest looked up from reference TRBV11-2 and TRBJ2-7): EAGVAQSPRYKIIEKRQSVAFWCNPISGHATLYWYQQILGQGPKLLIQFQNNGVVDDSQLPKDRFSAERLKGVDSTLKIQPAKLEDSAVYLCASSLNVLDRGSSYEQYFGPGTRLTVT.

This chain joins TRBV7-8 and TRBJ2-7; 8 bases align to TRBD2. Germline V CDR1 and CDR2: SGHVS, FQNEAQ. The V gene end was trimmed by 5 bases and the J gene end by 2 bases; junction bases not matched to a gene: 5. This CDR3 is built from 14 residues. CDR3 in amino acids: CASSLSSGPYEQYF. CDR3 sequence (DNA): TGTGCCAGCAGCCTTTCTAGCGGGCCCTACGAGCAGTACTTC.

The chain uses TRBV24-1 and TRBJ2-3; 8 nucleotides match TRBD1. Germline CDR1 is KGHDR and CDR2 is SFDVKD. V was pared by 9 bases and J by 3 bases, with 4 bases of the junction left unmatched. This CDR3 contains 13 residues. This chain's CDR3 is CATATGGTDTQYF. The CDR3, as DNA: TGTGCCACCGCTACAGGGGGTACAGATACGCAGTATTTT.

The chain joins TRBV19 to TRBJ2-2; 7 bases fit TRBD1. V was pared by 3 bases and J by 2 bases, with 3 bases of the junction left unmatched. Germline assignment: CDR1 LNHDA and CDR2 SQIVND (reference sequence). The CDR3 has 15 amino acids. The CDR3 is CASSIRQGNTGELFF. The CDR3, as DNA: TGTGCCAGTAGTATTAGACAGGGCAACACCGGGGAGCTGTTTTTT.

There are a few counts of this clone. The rearrangement links TRBV7-6 to TRBJ2-5, with 13 bases lining up with TRBD2. The CDR3 sequence is 15 residues long. The trim removed 5 bases at V and 4 bases at J, leaving 4 bases unmatched. Germline V gives CDR1 SGHVS, CDR2 FNYEAQ. CDR3: CASSRRLAGGETQYF. Written as DNA, the CDR3 is TGTGCCAGCAGCCGCCGACTAGCGGGGGGAGAGACCCAGTACTTC. Full variable domain (remainder filled in from reference TRBV7-6 and TRBJ2-5): GAGVSQSPRYKVTKRGQDVALRCDPISGHVSLYWYRQALGQGPEFLTYFNYEAQQDKSGLPNDRFSAERPEGSISTLTIQRTEQRDSAMYRCASSRRLAGGETQYFGPGTRLLVL.

This sequence joins TRBV6-1 and TRBJ1-2, with D perhaps TRBD1 (6 bases). Between the trimmed V and J ends, which lost 3 bases and 0 bases, there was a span of 8 bases. The germline gives CDR1 MNHNS, CDR2 SASEGT. The CDR3 covers 14 residues. CDR3 nucleotides: TGTGCCAGCAGTGAGACAGGATCTAACTATGGCTACACCTTC. This gives the protein CASSETGSNYGYTF.